This T cell receptor (beta chain) emerged from a study of CD8+CD57+ T cells in acquired aplastic anemia. The patients chosen for sequencing had shown expansion of CD8+CD57+ cells (detected by flow cytometry). V was pared by 3 bases and J by 8 bases, with 10 bases of the junction left unmatched. This CDR3 spans 14 amino acids. The germline V gene encodes CDR1 SGHRS and CDR2 YFSETQ. Genomic DNA provided the template from which TCR beta VDJ and CDR3 profiles were obtained. TCRdb re-derived calls from the reads in MiXCR, one entry per CDR3 protein. The sample records roughly 220,000 distinct CDR3 sequences, 50% to 70% being singletons.

This rearrangement joins TRBV5-1 to TRBJ1-2; 7 nucleotides align to TRBD1. This clonotype originated in a human donor with aplastic anemia. Sequenced input: sorted CD4+, CD8+, or CD8+CD57+ T cells (not recorded which) from PBMCs. The CDR3 is CASSYLTGADGYTF. The CDR3 bases are TGCGCCAGCAGCTACTTAACAGGGGCAGACGGCTACACCTTC.